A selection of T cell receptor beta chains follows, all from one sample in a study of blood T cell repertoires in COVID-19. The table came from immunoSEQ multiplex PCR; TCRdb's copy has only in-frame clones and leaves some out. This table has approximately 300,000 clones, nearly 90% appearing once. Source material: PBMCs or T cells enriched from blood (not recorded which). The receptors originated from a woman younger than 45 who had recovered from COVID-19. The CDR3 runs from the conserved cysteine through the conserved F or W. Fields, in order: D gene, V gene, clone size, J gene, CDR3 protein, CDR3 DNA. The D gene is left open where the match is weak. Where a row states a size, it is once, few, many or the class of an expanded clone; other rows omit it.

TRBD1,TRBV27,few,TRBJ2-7,CASSLYGQGYEQYF,TGTGCCAGCAGCCTGTACGGACAGGGGTACGAGCAGTACTTC
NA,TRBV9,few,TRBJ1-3,CASSEDSGAGNTIYF,TGTGCCAGCAGCGAGGATTCGGGGGCTGGAAACACCATATATTTT
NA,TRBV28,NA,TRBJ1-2,CASTSGGGGYTF,TGTGCCAGCACCTCTGGGGGCGGCGGCTACACCTTC
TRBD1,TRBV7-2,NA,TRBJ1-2,CASSYQGVGGSGYTF,TGTGCCAGCAGCTATCAGGGGGTCGGTGGTTCTGGCTACACCTTC
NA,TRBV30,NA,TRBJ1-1,CALSRDMNTEAFF,TGTGCCTTGAGCCGGGACATGAACACTGAAGCTTTCTTT
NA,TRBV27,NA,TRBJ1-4,CASRGLTGTNEKLFF,TGTGCCAGCAGGGGCCTAACAGGGACTAATGAAAAACTGTTTTTT
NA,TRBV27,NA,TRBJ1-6,CASSFAGFESPLHF,TGTGCCAGCAGTTTCGCCGGGTTCGAGTCACCCCTCCACTTT
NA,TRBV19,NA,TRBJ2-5,CASSPQGGTQYF,TGTGCCAGTAGTCCCCAGGGTGGGACCCAGTACTTC
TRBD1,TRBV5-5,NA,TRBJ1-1,CASSLDSTGTVAFF,TGTGCCAGCAGCTTAGACAGTACCGGGACAGTCGCTTTCTTT
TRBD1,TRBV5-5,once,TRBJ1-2,CASSGPGQGVSNYGYTF,TGTGCCAGCAGCGGCCCGGGACAGGGGGTATCTAACTATGGCTACACCTTC
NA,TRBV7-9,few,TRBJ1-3,CASSPAGSGNTIYF,TGTGCCAGCAGCCCGGCGGGCTCTGGAAACACCATATATTTT
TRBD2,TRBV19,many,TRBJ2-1,CASSQLAGGYNEQFF,TGTGCCAGTAGCCAACTAGCGGGGGGATACAATGAGCAGTTCTTC
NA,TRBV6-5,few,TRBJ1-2,CASSPPGNYGYTF,TGTGCCAGCAGCCCGCCGGGGAACTATGGCTACACCTTC
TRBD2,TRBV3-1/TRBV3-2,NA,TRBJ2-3,CASSSPGGATDTQYF,TGTGCCAGCAGCTCCCCCGGGGGGGCCACAGATACGCAGTATTTT
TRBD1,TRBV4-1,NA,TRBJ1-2,CASNPGGDNYGYTF,TGCGCCAGCAACCCAGGGGGCGATAACTATGGCTACACCTTC
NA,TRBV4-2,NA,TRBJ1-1,CASSQDLAAVNTEAFF,TGTGCCAGCAGCCAAGATCTGGCAGCGGTGAACACTGAAGCTTTCTTT
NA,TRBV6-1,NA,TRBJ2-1,CASSDGGTSYNEQFF,TGTGCCAGCAGTGATGGGGGGACCTCCTACAATGAGCAGTTCTTC
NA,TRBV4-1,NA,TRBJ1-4,CASSQALRAFEKLFF,TGCGCCAGCAGCCAAGCGCTCAGGGCTTTTGAAAAACTGTTTTTT
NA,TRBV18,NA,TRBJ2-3,CASSPYNRVSTDTQYF,TGTGCCAGCTCACCATACAACAGGGTTAGCACAGATACGCAGTATTTT
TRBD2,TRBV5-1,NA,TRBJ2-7,CASSLGLAGASSYEQYF,TGCGCCAGCAGCTTGGGACTAGCGGGAGCCAGCTCCTACGAGCAGTACTTC
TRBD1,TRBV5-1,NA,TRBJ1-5,CASGRDREISPQHF,TGCGCCAGCGGGAGGGACAGGGAGATCAGTCCCCAGCATTTT
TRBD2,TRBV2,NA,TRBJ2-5,CASPLGGAETQYF,TGTGCCAGCCCGCTCGGGGGGGCGGAGACCCAGTACTTC
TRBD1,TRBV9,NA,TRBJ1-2,CASSVTGGRGYTF,TGTGCCAGCAGCGTGACAGGGGGTCGTGGCTACACCTTC
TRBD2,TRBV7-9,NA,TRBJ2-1,CASSFGGAYYNEQFF,TGTGCCAGCAGCTTCGGGGGGGCATATTACAATGAGCAGTTCTTC
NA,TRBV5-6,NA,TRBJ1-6,CASALRQFSPLHF,TGTGCCAGCGCTTTGAGACAGTTTTCACCCCTCCACTTT
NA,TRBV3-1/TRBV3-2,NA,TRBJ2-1,CASSQGRGSNEQFF,TGTGCCAGCAGCCAGGGCAGGGGAAGCAATGAGCAGTTCTTC
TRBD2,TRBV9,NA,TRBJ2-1,CASSVGSGGREQFF,TGTGCCAGCAGCGTAGGTAGCGGGGGCCGGGAGCAGTTCTTC
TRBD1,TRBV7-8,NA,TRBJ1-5,CASSSDRELHF,TGTGCCAGCAGCTCGGACAGGGAGCTGCATTTT
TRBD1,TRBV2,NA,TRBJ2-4,CASSKTGTGENIQYF,TGTGCCAGCAGTAAGACCGGGACAGGGGAAAACATTCAGTACTTC
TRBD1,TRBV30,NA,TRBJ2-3,CACRGGAGTDTQYF,TGTGCCTGTAGAGGGGGCGCGGGCACAGATACGCAGTATTTT
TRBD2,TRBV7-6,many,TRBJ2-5,CASSTLTSGGPETQYF,TGTGCCAGCAGCACCTTGACTAGCGGGGGGCCCGAGACCCAGTACTTC
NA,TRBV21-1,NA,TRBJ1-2,CATVGDRLTPYGYTF,TGTGCCACCGTCGGGGACAGGCTAACCCCCTATGGCTACACCTTC
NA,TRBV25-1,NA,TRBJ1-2,CASSDLTDGYTF,TGTGCCAGCAGTGACCTCACGGATGGCTACACCTTC
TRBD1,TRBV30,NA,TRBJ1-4,CAWRDRTGTNEKLFF,TGTGCCTGGAGAGATCGGACAGGGACTAATGAAAAACTGTTTTTT
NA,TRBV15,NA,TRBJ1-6,CATSRKTVTNSPLHF,TGTGCCACCAGCAGAAAGACAGTTACTAATTCACCCCTCCACTTT
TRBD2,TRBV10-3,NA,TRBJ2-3,CAIRGLAGFNTQYF,TGTGCCATCAGGGGACTAGCGGGGTTTAATACGCAGTATTTT
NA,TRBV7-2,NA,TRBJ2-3,CASSLAGPDTQYF,TGTGCCAGCAGCTTAGCGGGCCCAGATACGCAGTATTTT
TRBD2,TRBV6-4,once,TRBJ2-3,CASSDPTSGTDTQYF,TGTGCCAGCAGTGACCCGACTAGCGGCACAGATACGCAGTATTTT
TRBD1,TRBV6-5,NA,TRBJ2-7,CASTKGDRGGYEQYF,TGTGCCAGCACCAAGGGGGACAGGGGTGGCTACGAGCAGTACTTC
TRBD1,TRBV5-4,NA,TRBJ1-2,CASSPSRDRDNYGYTF,TGTGCCAGCAGCCCGTCCCGGGACAGGGATAACTATGGCTACACCTTC
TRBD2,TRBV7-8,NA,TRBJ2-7,CASSSQVSGGTTSEQYF,TGTGCCAGCAGCAGTCAAGTTAGCGGGGGGACTACTTCCGAGCAGTACTTC
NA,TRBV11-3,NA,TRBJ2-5,CASSSGPGETQYF,TGTGCCAGCAGCTCCGGCCCCGGGGAGACCCAGTACTTC
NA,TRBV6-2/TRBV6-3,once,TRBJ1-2,CASRYPDGYTF,TGTGCCAGCAGGTACCCCGATGGCTACACCTTC
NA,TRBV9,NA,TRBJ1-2,CASSGRGGRHYGYTF,TGTGCCAGCAGCGGTAGAGGGGGACGGCACTATGGCTACACCTTC
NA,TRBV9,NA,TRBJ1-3,CASSGTGSGNTIYF,TGTGCCAGCAGCGGGACTGGCTCTGGAAACACCATATATTTT
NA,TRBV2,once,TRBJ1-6,CASREGYSPLHF,TGTGCCAGCAGGGAGGGGTATTCACCCCTCCACTTT
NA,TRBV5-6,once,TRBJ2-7,CASSFRDAYEQYF,TGTGCCAGCAGCTTCCGGGATGCCTACGAGCAGTACTTC
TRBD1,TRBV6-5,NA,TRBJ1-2,CASRERTGYYGYTF,TGTGCCAGCAGAGAGAGGACAGGCTACTATGGCTACACCTTC
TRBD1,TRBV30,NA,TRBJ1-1,CACGTGLNTEAFF,TGTGCCTGCGGGACAGGATTGAACACTGAAGCTTTCTTT
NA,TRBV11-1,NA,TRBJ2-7,CASSPSWGDRTYEQYF,TGTGCCAGCAGCCCCTCATGGGGGGACAGAACCTACGAGCAGTACTTC
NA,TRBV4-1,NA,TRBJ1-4,CASSQDPPGTNEKLFF,TGCGCCAGCAGCCAAGATCCCCCCGGGACTAATGAAAAACTGTTTTTT
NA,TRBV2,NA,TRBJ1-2,CASEGRTANYGYTF,TGTGCCAGTGAGGGGCGGACAGCTAACTATGGCTACACCTTC
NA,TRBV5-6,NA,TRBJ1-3,CASSPGERRGNTIYF,TGTGCCAGCAGCCCAGGGGAGCGGCGTGGAAACACCATATATTTT
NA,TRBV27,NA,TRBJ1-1,CASSRIYQGQLNTEAFF,TGTGCCAGCAGCCGGATTTATCAGGGACAATTGAACACTGAAGCTTTCTTT
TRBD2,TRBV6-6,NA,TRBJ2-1,CASSRLAGGSYNEQFF,TGTGCCAGCAGCAGACTAGCGGGGGGCTCCTACAATGAGCAGTTCTTC
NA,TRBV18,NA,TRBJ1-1,CATALRGGGGTEAFF,TGTGCCACCGCATTAAGGGGAGGAGGAGGCACTGAAGCTTTCTTT
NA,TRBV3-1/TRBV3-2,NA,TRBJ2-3,CASSGEWATQYF,TGTGCCAGCAGCGGGGAGTGGGCTACGCAGTATTTT
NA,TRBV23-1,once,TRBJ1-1,CASSQVRHPEAFF,TGCGCCAGCAGTCAAGTTCGACACCCTGAAGCTTTCTTT
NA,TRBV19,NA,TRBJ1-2,CASSIAIRWRSERGYTF,TGTGCCAGTAGTATAGCGATTCGTTGGCGGAGCGAACGGGGCTACACCTTC
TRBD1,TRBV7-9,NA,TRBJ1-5,CASSSTGGGQPQHF,TGTGCCAGCAGCTCAACAGGGGGCGGTCAGCCCCAGCATTTT